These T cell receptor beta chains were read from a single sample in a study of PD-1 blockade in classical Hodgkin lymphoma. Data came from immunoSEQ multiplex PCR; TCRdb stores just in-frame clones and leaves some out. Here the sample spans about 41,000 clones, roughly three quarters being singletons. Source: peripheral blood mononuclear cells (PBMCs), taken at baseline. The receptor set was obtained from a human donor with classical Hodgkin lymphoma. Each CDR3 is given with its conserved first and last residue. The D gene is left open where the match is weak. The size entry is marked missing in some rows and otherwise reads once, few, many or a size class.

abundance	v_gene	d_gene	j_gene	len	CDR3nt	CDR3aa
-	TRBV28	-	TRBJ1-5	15	TGTGCCAGCAGCGCCTCGGTAAATAGCAATCAGCCCCAGCATTTT	CASSASVNSNQPQHF
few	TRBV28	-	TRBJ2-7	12	TGTGCCAGCACACGCCGGGACTCGAATCGGTACTTC	CASTRRDSNRYF
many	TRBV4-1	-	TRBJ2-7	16	TGCGCCAGCAGCCAAGATGCGAGCAGCTTCAGCGACGAGCAGTACTTC	CASSQDASSFSDEQYF
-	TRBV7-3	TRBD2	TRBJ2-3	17	TGTGCCAGCAGCTTAAAAGTAGCGGGGGGAGGAACAGATACGCAGTATTTT	CASSLKVAGGGTDTQYF
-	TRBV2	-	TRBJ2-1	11	TGTGCCAGCCTAAGGGACAATGAGCAGTTCTTC	CASLRDNEQFF
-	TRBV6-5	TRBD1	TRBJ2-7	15	TGTGCCAGCAGTAACCCCGGGACAGGGGGAGGAGGGCAGTACTTC	CASSNPGTGGGGQYF
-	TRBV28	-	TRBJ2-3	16	TGTGCCAGCAGTTTAAGGCCAGGAGCGCTCACAGATACGCAGTATTTT	CASSLRPGALTDTQYF
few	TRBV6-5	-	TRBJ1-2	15	TGTGCCAGCAGCCCATCCTGGGACTTAGGCTATGGCTACACCTTC	CASSPSWDLGYGYTF
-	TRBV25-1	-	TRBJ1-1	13	TGTGCCAGCAGTGAATCAGGGTTAACTGAAGCTTTCTTT	CASSESGLTEAFF
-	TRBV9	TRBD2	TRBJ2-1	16	TGTGCCAGCAGCCCCCGACTAGCGGGAGCCTACAATGAGCAGTTCTTC	CASSPRLAGAYNEQFF
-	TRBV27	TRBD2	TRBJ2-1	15	TGTGCCAGCAGTTTTAGCGGGAGGAACTACAATGAGCAGTTCTTC	CASSFSGRNYNEQFF
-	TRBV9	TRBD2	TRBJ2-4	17	TGTGCCAGCAGCGTAGCCCCTGGGCTAGCGGGAGGCAACATTCAGTACTTC	CASSVAPGLAGGNIQYF
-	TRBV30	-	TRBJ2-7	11	TGTGCCTGGACAGATCGTTACGAGCAGTACTTC	CAWTDRYEQYF
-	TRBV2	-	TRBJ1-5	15	TGTGCCAGCAGTGAAGACGGGGTAAGCAATCAGCCCCAGCATTTT	CASSEDGVSNQPQHF
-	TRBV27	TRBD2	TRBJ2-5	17	TGTGCCAGCAGTTTAAGACTAGCGGGAGGACGGCAAGAGACCCAGTACTTC	CASSLRLAGGRQETQYF
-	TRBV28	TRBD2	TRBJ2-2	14	TGTGCCAGCAGCCAGGGACTAGCAACCGGGGAGCTGTTTTTT	CASSQGLATGELFF
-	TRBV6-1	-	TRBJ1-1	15	TGTGCCAGCAGTGAAGCGGACATAATGAACACTGAAGCTTTCTTT	CASSEADIMNTEAFF
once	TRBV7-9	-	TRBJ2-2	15	TGTGCCAGCACGGGAAAAATTCTTATCACCGGGGAGCTGTTTTTT	CASTGKILITGELFF